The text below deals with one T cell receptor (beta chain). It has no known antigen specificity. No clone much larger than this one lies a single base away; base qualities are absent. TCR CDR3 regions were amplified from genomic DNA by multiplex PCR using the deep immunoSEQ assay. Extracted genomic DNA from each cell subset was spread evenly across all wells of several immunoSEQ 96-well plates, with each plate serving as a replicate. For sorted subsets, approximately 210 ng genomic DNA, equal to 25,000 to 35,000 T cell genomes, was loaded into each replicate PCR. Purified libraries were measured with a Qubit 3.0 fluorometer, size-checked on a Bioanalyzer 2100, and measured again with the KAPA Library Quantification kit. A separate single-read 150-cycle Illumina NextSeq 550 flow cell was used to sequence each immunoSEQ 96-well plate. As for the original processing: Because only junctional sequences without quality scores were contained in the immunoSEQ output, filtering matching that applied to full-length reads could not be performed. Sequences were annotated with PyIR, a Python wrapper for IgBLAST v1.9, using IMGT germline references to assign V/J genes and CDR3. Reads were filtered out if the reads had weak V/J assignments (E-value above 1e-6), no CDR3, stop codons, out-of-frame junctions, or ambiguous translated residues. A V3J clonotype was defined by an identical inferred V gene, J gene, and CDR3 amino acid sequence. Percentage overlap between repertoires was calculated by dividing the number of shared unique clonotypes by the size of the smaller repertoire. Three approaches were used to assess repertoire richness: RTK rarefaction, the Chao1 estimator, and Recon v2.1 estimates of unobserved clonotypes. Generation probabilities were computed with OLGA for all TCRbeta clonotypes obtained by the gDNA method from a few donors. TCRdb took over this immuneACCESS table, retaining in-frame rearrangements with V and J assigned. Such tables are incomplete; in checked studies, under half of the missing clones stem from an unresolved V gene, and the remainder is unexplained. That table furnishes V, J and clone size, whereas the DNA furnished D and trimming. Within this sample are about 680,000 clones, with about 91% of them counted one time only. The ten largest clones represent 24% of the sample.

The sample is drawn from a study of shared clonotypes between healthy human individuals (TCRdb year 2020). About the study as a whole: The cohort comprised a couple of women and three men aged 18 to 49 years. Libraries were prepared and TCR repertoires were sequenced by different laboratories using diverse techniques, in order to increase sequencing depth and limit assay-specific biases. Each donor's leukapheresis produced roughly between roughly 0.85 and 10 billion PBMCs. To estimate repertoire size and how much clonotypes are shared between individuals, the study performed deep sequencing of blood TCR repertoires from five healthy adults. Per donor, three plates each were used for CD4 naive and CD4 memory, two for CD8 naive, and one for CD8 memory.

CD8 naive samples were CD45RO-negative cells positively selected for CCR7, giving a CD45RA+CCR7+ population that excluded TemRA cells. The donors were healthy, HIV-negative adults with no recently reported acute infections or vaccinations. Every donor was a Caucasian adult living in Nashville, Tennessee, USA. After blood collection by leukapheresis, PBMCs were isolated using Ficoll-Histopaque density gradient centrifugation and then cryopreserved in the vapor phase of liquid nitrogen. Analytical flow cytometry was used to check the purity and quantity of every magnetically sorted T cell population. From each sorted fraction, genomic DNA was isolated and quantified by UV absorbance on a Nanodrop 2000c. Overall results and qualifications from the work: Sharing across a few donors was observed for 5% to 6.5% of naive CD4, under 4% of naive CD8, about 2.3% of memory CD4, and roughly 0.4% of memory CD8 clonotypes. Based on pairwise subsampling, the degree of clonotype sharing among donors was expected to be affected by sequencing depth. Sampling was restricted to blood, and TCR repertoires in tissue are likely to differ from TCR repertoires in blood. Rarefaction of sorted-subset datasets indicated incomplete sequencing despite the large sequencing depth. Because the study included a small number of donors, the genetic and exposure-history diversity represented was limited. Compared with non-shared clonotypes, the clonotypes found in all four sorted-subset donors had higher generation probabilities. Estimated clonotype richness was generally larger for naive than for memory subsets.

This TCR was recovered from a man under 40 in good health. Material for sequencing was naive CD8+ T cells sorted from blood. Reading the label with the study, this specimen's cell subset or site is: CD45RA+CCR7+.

The CDR3 reads as follows: CASSGGQGGRTEAFF. The nucleotides are TGTGCCAGCAGCGGGGGACAGGGCGGACGCACTGAAGCTTTCTTT. This chain is built from TRBV9 and TRBJ1-1; 9 bases in the middle match TRBD1. Reading from cysteine to phenylalanine, the CDR3 counts 15 amino acids. Only CDR3 DNA is held: 45 bases, read in frame from base 1. CDR1 SGDLS and CDR2 YYNGEE were looked up in the germline V gene. Relative to germline, V is missing 3 bases and J is missing 4 bases, with 7 bases of the junction outside any gene match.